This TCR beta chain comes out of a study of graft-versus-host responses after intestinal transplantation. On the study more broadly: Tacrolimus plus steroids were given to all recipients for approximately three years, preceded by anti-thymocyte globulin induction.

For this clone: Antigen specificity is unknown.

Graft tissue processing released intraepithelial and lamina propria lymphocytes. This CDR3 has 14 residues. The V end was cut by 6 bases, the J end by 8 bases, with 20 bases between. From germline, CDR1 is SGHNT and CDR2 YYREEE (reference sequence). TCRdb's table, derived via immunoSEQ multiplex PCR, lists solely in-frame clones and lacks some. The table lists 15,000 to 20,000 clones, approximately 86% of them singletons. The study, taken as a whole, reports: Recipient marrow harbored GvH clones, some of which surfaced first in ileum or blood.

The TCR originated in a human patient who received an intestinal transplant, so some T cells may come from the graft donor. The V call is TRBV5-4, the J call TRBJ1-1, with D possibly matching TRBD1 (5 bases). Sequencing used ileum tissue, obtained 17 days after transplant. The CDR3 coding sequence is TGTGCCAGCACCTCCGAGGACATCACTTTAGAAGCTTTCTTT. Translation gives CASTSEDITLEAFF.